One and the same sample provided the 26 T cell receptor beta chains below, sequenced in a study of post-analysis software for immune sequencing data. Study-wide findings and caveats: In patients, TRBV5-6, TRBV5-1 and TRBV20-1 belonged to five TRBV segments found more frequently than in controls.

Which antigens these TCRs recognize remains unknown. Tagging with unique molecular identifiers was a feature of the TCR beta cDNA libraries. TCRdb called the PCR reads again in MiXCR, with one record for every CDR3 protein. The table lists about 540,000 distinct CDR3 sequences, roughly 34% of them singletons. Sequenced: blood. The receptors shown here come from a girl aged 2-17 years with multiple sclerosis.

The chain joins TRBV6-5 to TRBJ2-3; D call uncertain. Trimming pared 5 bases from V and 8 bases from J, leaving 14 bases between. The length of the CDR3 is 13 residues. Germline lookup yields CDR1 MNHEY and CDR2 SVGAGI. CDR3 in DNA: TGTGCCAGCAGTGGCATCGTACGAAGTACGCAGTATTTT. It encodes CASSGIVRSTQYF.

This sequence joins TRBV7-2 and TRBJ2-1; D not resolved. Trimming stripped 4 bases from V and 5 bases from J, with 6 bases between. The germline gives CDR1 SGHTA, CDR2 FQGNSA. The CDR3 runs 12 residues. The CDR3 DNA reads TGTGCCAGCAGCTCCTACAACAATGAGCAGTTCTTC. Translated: CASSSYNNEQFF.

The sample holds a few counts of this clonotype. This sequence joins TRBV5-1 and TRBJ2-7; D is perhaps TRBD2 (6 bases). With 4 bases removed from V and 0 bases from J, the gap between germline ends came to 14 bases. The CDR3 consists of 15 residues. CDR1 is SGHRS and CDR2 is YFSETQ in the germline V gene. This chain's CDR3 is CASSLTGTDSYEQYF. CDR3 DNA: TGCGCCAGCAGCCTCACCGGGACTGACTCCTACGAGCAGTACTTC. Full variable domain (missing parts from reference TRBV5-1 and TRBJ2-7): KAGVTQTPRYLIKTRGQQVTLSCSPISGHRSVSWYQQTPGQGLQFLFEYFSETQRNKGNFPGRFSGRQFSNSRSEMNVSTLELGDSALYLCASSLTGTDSYEQYFGPGTRLTVT.

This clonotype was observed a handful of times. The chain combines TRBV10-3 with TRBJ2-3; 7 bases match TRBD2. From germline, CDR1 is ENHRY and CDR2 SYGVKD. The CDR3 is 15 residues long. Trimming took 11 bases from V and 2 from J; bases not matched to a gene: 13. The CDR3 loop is CAAASGEKYTDTQYF. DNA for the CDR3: TGTGCCGCGGCCAGCGGGGAGAAGTACACAGATACGCAGTATTTT.

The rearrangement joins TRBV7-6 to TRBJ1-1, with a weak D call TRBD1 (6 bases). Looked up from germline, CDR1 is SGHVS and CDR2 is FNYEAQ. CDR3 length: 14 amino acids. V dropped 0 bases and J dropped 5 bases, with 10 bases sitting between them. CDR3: CASSLADQGTEAFF. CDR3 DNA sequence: TGTGCCAGCAGCTTAGCTGACCAGGGGACTGAAGCTTTCTTT.

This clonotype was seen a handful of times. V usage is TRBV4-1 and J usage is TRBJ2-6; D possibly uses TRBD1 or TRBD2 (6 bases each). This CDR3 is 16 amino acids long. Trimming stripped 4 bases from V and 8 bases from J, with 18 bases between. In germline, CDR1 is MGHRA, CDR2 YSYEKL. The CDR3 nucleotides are TGCGCCAGCAGCCGAACGGGGGCGGGTTTGACCAACGTCCTGACTTTC. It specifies CASSRTGAGLTNVLTF.

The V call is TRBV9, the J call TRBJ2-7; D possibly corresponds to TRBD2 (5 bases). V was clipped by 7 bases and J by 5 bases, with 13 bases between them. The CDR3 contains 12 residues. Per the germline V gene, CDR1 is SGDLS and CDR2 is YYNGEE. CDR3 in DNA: TGTGCCAGCGCCGGGATCCTCAACGAGCAGTACTTC. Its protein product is CASAGILNEQYF.

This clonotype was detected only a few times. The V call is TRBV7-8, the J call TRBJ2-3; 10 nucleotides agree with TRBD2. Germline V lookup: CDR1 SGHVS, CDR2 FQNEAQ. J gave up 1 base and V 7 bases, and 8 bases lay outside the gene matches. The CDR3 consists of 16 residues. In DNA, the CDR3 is TGTGCCAGCAAGGCTAGCGGGAGAGAACGCACAGATACGCAGTATTTT. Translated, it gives CASKASGRERTDTQYF.

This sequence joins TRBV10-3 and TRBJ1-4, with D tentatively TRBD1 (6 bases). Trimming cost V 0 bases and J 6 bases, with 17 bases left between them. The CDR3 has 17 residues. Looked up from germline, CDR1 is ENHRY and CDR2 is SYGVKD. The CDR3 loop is CAISESPWGGTDEKLFF. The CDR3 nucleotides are TGTGCCATCAGTGAGTCGCCTTGGGGGGGCACGGATGAAAAACTGTTTTTT.

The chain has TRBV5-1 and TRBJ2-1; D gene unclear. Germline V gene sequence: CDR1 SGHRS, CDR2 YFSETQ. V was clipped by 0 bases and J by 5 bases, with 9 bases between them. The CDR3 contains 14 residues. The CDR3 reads CASSLGDSNNEQFF. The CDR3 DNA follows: TGCGCCAGCAGCTTGGGAGACTCAAACAATGAGCAGTTCTTC.

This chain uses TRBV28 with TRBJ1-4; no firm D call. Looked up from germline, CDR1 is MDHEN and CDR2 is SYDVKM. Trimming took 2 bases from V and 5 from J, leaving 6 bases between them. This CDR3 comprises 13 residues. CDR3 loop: CASSLMANEKLFF. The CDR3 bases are TGTGCCAGCAGTTTAATGGCGAATGAAAAACTGTTTTTT.

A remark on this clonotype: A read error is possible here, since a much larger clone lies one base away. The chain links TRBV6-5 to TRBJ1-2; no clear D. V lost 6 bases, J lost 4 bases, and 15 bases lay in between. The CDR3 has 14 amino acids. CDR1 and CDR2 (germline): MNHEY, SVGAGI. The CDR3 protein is CASRYLSSGYGYTF. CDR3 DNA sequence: TGTGCCAGCAGGTACCTCTCCTCAGGCTATGGCTACACCTTC.

CDR3 nucleotide sequence: TGTGCCAGCAGCGACCTGGGAGGATCTTATGGCTACACCTTC. The encoded protein is CASSDLGGSYGYTF. This chain connects TRBV9 to TRBJ1-2; D is undetermined. The CDR3 is 14 residues long. Per the germline V gene, CDR1 is SGDLS and CDR2 is YYNGEE. V was trimmed by 3 bases and J by 5 bases, leaving 14 bases between them.

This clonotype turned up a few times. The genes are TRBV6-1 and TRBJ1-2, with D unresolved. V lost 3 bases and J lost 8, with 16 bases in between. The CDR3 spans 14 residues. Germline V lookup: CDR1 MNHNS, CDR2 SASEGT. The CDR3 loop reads CASSDARNFGGYTF. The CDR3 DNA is TGTGCCAGCAGTGATGCCCGCAACTTTGGAGGCTACACCTTC.

The CDR3 loop is CASSRGLENSPLHF. The CDR3, as DNA: TGTGCCAGCTCTCGGGGTCTGGAAAATTCACCCCTCCACTTT. V is TRBV7-2 and J is TRBJ1-6; D gene unclear. This CDR3 comprises 14 residues. Between the trimmed V and J ends, which lost 8 bases and 7 bases, there was a span of 15 bases. Germline lookup yields CDR1 SGHTA and CDR2 FQGNSA.

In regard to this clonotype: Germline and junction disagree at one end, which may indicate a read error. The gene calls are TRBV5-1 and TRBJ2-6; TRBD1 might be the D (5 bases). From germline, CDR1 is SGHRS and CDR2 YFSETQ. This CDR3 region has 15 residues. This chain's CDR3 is CASSLQGTGANVRTF. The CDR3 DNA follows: TGCGCCAGCAGCTTGCAGGGCACTGGGGCCAACGTCCGGACTTTC.

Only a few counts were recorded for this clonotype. DNA of the CDR3: TGTGCCAGCAGCCAAGAATCGAGACTAGAATACAATGAGCAGTTCTTC. Amino acids: CASSQESRLEYNEQFF. J is TRBJ2-1 and V is TRBV3-1; perhaps TRBD2 as D (6 bases). Trimming left V 0 bases short and J 4 bases short, with 13 bases between. Looked up from germline, CDR1 is LGHDT and CDR2 is YNNKEL (reference sequence). This CDR3 has 16 amino acids.

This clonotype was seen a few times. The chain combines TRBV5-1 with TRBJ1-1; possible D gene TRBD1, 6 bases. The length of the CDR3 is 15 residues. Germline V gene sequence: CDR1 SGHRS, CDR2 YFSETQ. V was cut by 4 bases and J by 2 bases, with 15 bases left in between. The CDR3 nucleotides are TGCGCCAGCAGCAAACAACAGGGCCTTAACACTGAAGCTTTCTTT. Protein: CASSKQQGLNTEAFF.

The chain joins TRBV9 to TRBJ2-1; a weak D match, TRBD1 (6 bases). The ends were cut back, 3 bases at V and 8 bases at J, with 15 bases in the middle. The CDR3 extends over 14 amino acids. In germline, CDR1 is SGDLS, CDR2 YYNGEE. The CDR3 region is CASSGVSGGDEQFF. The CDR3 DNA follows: TGTGCCAGCAGCGGAGTGAGTGGGGGCGATGAGCAGTTCTTC.

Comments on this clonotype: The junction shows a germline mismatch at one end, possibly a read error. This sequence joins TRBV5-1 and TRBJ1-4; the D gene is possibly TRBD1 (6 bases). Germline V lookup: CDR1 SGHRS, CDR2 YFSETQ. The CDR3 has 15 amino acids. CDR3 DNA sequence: TGCGCCAGCACTTCAGTGGGGGCAACTAATGAAAAACGGTTTTTT. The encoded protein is CASTSVGATNEKRFF. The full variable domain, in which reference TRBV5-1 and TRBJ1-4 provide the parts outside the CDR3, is KAGVTQTPRYLIKTRGQQVTLSCSPISGHRSVSWYQQTPGQGLQFLFEYFSETQRNKGNFPGRFSGRQFSNSRSEMNVSTLELGDSALYLCASTSVGATNEKRFFGSGTQLSVL.

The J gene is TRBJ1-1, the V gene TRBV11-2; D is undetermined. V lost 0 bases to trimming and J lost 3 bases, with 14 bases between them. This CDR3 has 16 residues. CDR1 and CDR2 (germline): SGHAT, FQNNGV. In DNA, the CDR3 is TGTGCCAGCAGCTTAGATTCACGGGGTGGGGACACTGAAGCTTTCTTT. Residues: CASSLDSRGGDTEAFF.

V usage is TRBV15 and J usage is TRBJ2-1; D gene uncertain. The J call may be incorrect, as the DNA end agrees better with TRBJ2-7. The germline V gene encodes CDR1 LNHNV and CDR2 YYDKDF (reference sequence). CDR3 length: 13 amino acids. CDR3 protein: CATSSSSYNEQYF. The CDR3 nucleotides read TGTGCCACCAGCTCAAGCTCCTACAATGAGCAGTACTTC.

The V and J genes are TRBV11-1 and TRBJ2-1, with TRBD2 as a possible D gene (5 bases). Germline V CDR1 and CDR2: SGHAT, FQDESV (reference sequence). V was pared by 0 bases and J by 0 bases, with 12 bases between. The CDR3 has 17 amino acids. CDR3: CASSLAPTRSSYNEQFF. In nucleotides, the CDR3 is TGTGCCAGCAGCTTAGCACCCACTAGGAGCTCCTACAATGAGCAGTTCTTC.

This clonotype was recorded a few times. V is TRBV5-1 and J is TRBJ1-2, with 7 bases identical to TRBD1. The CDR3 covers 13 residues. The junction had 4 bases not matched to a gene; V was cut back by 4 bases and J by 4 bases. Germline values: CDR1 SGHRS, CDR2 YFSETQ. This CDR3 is CASSPGQRYGYTF. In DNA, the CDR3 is TGCGCCAGCAGCCCGGGACAGCGCTATGGCTACACCTTC.

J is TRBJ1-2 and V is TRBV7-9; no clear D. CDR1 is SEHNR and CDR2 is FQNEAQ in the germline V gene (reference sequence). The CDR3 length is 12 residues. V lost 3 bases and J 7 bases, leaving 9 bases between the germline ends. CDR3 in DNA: TGTGCCAGCAGCTTCCCATCGGGTGGCTACACCTTC. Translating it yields CASSFPSGGYTF.

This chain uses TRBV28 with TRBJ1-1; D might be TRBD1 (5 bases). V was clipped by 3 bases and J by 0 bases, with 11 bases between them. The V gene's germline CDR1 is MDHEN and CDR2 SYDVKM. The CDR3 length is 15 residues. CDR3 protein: CASSLGDGLNTEAFF. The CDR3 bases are TGTGCCAGCAGTTTGGGGGACGGATTGAACACTGAAGCTTTCTTT.